The 28 T cell receptor beta chains reported below all come from one sample, sequenced in a study of memory CD4+ T cells and cytomegalovirus serostatus. The data were produced by immunoSEQ multiplex PCR, yet TCRdb's version contains in-frame clones alone and is incomplete. The table lists 40,000 to 55,000 clones, around 70% of them singletons. Single viable CD3+CD4+CD8-CD45RO+ cells were sorted as the memory CD4+ T cells. The sample taken for sequencing was memory CD4+ T cells from blood. Receptor source: an adult in good health and CMV-seropositive.

This clone has more than one count but fewer than ten. V usage is TRBV5-6 and J usage is TRBJ2-7, with D possibly TRBD2 on 5 matching bases. Germline CDR1 is SGHDT and CDR2 is YYEEEE. CDR3 length: 13 residues. The V and J ends lost 5 bases and 2 bases respectively, with 11 bases between them. The CDR3 sequence: CASSTDWTYEQYF. CDR3 DNA: TGTGCCAGCAGTACGGACTGGACCTACGAGCAGTACTTC.

The rearrangement uses TRBV7-9 and TRBJ2-3; no firm D call. The CDR3 loop spans 14 amino acids. Trimming removed 0 bases from V and 6 bases from J, with 10 bases in between. The germline V gene has CDR1 SEHNR and CDR2 FQNEAQ (reference sequence). DNA of the CDR3: TGTGCCAGCAGCTTAGCGGCTAGGAGTGATACGCAGTATTTT. Translated, it gives CASSLAARSDTQYF.

This clone was counted only a few times. The chain is built from TRBV28 and TRBJ1-5; possible D gene TRBD1, 6 bases. The V gene lost 5 bases and the J gene lost 5 bases, with 13 bases spanning the gap. Germline CDR1 is MDHEN and CDR2 is SYDVKM. CDR3 length: 14 amino acids. DNA for the CDR3: TGTGCCAGCAGTAGTCCAGGGGTTTATCAGCCCCAGCATTTT. This translates into CASSSPGVYQPQHF.

The chain links TRBV13 to TRBJ1-3; D is possibly TRBD1 (5 bases). The CDR3 runs 15 residues. V was cut by 5 bases and J by 2 bases, with 13 bases left in between. The germline CDR1 and CDR2 sequences are PRHDT and FYEKMQ (reference sequence). The DNA of the CDR3 is TGTGCCAGCAGCCAAGGGGAATGGACTGGAAACACCATATATTTT. Its translation is CASSQGEWTGNTIYF. The full variable domain, in which reference TRBV13 and TRBJ1-3 provide the parts outside the CDR3, is AAGVIQSPRHLIKEKRETATLKCYPIPRHDTVYWYQQGPGQDPQFLISFYEKMQSDKGSIPDRFSAQQFSDYHSELNMSSLELGDSALYFCASSQGEWTGNTIYFGEGSWLTVV.

The genes are TRBV5-1 and TRBJ1-4; the D is unclear. Per the germline V gene, CDR1 is SGHRS and CDR2 is YFSETQ. V was clipped by 0 bases and J by 0 bases, with 6 bases between them. This CDR3 contains 15 residues. CDR3 protein: CASSLAPATNEKLFF. The CDR3 coding sequence is TGCGCCAGCAGCTTGGCCCCAGCAACTAATGAAAAACTGTTTTTT.

CDR3: CASSPIGSYEQYF. DNA of the CDR3: TGCGCCAGCAGCCCGATCGGTTCCTACGAGCAGTACTTC. V is TRBV5-1 and J is TRBJ2-7; D is undetermined. The CDR3 extends over 13 amino acids. The germline gives CDR1 SGHRS, CDR2 YFSETQ. Trimming took off 4 bases at V and 1 base at J, with 9 bases between the two ends. Combining the CDR3 with reference TRBV5-1 and TRBJ2-7 gives the whole variable domain KAGVTQTPRYLIKTRGQQVTLSCSPISGHRSVSWYQQTPGQGLQFLFEYFSETQRNKGNFPGRFSGRQFSNSRSEMNVSTLELGDSALYLCASSPIGSYEQYFGPGTRLTVT.

This clone appeared a few times. J is TRBJ1-2 and V is TRBV10-3, with D perhaps TRBD1 (6 bases). CDR1 and CDR2 from the germline V gene are ENHRY and SYGVKD. Trimming removed 6 bases at V and 8 bases at J, with 13 bases between. The CDR3 runs to 12 residues. This CDR3 is CAISRQEQGYTF. CDR3 nucleotide sequence: TGTGCCATCAGCCGACAGGAGCAGGGCTACACCTTC.

This clone was picked up a small number of times. The gene calls are TRBV6-6 and TRBJ2-2; D remains ambiguous. V was shortened by 2 bases and J by 10 bases, with 14 bases between the two germline ends. CDR1 MNHNY and CDR2 SVGAGI come from the germline V gene (reference sequence). The CDR3 has 14 residues. CDR3 in amino acids: CASSYSANREELFF. Here the CDR3 DNA reads TGTGCCAGCAGTTACAGCGCGAATAGGGAGGAGCTGTTTTTT.

This chain connects TRBV19 to TRBJ2-4; D call uncertain. V was cut by 8 bases and J by 10 bases, with 9 bases left in between. From germline, CDR1 is LNHDA and CDR2 SQIVND (reference sequence). The CDR3 runs 10 residues. CDR3 sequence: CASFYKIQYF. The CDR3 region has the DNA TGTGCCAGTTTTTACAAGATTCAGTACTTC.

This clone was seen a few times. The chain has TRBV7-8 and TRBJ2-7; 9 nucleotides align to TRBD2. In germline, CDR1 is SGHVS, CDR2 FQNEAQ. V shed 6 bases and J 3 bases; nucleotides not matched to a gene: 9. This CDR3 comprises 15 residues. The CDR3 region has the DNA TGTGCCAGCAGTATCCCGAGACTAGCGGTCTACGAGCAGTACTTC. It specifies CASSIPRLAVYEQYF.

The chain has TRBV7-8 and TRBJ2-5, with TRBD2 identical over 8 bases. CDR1 and CDR2 (germline): SGHVS, FQNEAQ. Trimming at V came to 1 base and at J to 5 bases, leaving 9 bases not matched to a gene. The CDR3 length is 16 residues. Written as DNA, the CDR3 is TGTGCCAGCAGCTTAGTCGGTAGCGGGACGATGGAGACCCAGTACTTC. Translated, it gives CASSLVGSGTMETQYF.

The V call is TRBV2, the J call TRBJ2-5; no reliable D call. Trimming left V 4 bases short and J 4 bases short, with 16 bases between. CDR1 SNHLY and CDR2 FYNNEI come from the germline V gene. The CDR3 contains 15 residues. For the CDR3, the DNA is TGTGCCAGCAGTGGAACGGGCCGAGGTTTAGAGACCCAGTACTTC. Its protein is CASSGTGRGLETQYF.

CDR3 residues: CASSITGTEADTQYF. In DNA, the CDR3 is TGTGCCAGTAGTATCACCGGGACGGAAGCAGATACGCAGTATTTT. This chain connects TRBV19 to TRBJ2-3; D is perhaps TRBD1 or TRBD2 (5 bases each). V gave up 3 bases and J gave up 4 bases, with 14 bases separating them. The CDR3 runs to 15 residues. From germline, CDR1 is LNHDA and CDR2 SQIVND (reference sequence).

The genes are TRBV19 and TRBJ2-2; D possibly corresponds to TRBD2 (6 bases). CDR1 is LNHDA and CDR2 is SQIVND in the germline V gene (reference sequence). This CDR3 is 16 amino acids long. V shed 3 bases and J shed 0 bases, with 11 bases lying between them. CDR3 DNA: TGTGCCAGTAGTATCCGGCGGGATGCGAACACCGGGGAGCTGTTTTTT. Encoded protein: CASSIRRDANTGELFF.

V and J are TRBV2 and TRBJ1-6; the D gene is possibly TRBD1 (6 bases). The ends were cut back, 6 bases at V and 6 bases at J, with 18 bases in the middle. From germline, CDR1 is SNHLY and CDR2 FYNNEI. The CDR3 is made up of 16 amino acids. CDR3 protein: CASSRGAARSNSPLHF. CDR3 bases: TGTGCCAGCAGCCGGGGGGCAGCTCGATCTAATTCACCCCTCCACTTT.

The chain employs TRBV4-2 and TRBJ2-1; TRBD2 matches 12 bases. The CDR3 has 19 residues. Germline lookup yields CDR1 LGHNA and CDR2 YNFKEQ. The V gene end was trimmed by 0 bases and the J gene end by 0 bases; junction bases not matched to a gene: 6. Here the CDR3 reads CASSQESGLAGDSYNEQFF. Here the CDR3 DNA reads TGTGCCAGCAGCCAAGAGTCGGGACTAGCGGGCGACTCCTACAATGAGCAGTTCTTC.

The J gene is TRBJ2-5, the V gene TRBV18; 10 bases fit TRBD1. The CDR3 contains 15 residues. Germline CDR1 reads KGHSH; CDR2 reads LQKENI. V dropped 4 bases and J dropped 5; count of bases not matched to a gene: 7. The CDR3 bases are TGTGCCAGCTCACTCGACAGGGGGCGCGAGGAGACCCAGTACTTC. Translation gives CASSLDRGREETQYF.

The CDR3 DNA follows: TGCGCCAGCAGCTTGGTTGAGGGCGCGGGCTATGGCTACACCTTC. The encoded protein is CASSLVEGAGYGYTF. The rearrangement uses TRBV5-1 and TRBJ1-2; D remains unclear. With 0 bases removed from V and 4 bases from J, the gap between germline ends came to 13 bases. CDR1 SGHRS and CDR2 YFSETQ come from the germline V gene. The CDR3 runs to 15 residues.

V usage is TRBV7-9 and J usage is TRBJ2-7; tentative D call: TRBD2 (6 bases). Per germline, CDR1 SEHNR and CDR2 FQNEAQ (reference sequence). The CDR3 is 12 amino acids. V was shortened by 6 bases and J by 4 bases, with 10 bases between the two germline ends. The CDR3 protein is CASSPGGYEQYF. CDR3 DNA: TGTGCCAGCAGTCCCGGGGGTTACGAGCAGTACTTC.

This clone came up a few times. The chain is built from TRBV6-1 and TRBJ1-5, with D tentatively TRBD1 (5 bases). Trimming stripped 9 bases from V and 0 bases from J, with 15 bases between. Germline-derived CDR1 and CDR2 are MNHNS and SASEGT. This CDR3 is 15 amino acids long. CDR3 nucleotide sequence: TGTGCCAGTCTTTACCGCAGGGATAGCAATCAGCCCCAGCATTTT. This translates into CASLYRRDSNQPQHF.

This clone was seen only a few times. CDR3 in DNA: TGCGCCAGCAGCTTGGACGGGACGGACTATGGCTACACCTTC. As protein: CASSLDGTDYGYTF. The genes are TRBV5-1 and TRBJ1-2; the D gene is possibly TRBD1 (5 bases). Germline CDR1 is SGHRS and CDR2 is YFSETQ. There are 14 residues in the CDR3. V shed 0 bases and J shed 3 bases, with 9 bases lying between them.

This chain connects TRBV27 to TRBJ1-6, with D possibly matching TRBD1 (6 bases). CDR3 size: 15 residues. Germline CDR1 reads MNHEY; CDR2 reads SMNVEV (reference sequence). V shed 4 bases and J shed 7 bases, with 14 bases lying between them. The CDR3: CASSSIRDTNSPLHF. CDR3 sequence (DNA): TGTGCCAGCAGTTCCATCCGGGACACGAATTCACCCCTCCACTTT.

In the case of this clone: One end of the junction varies from germline; a read error may be responsible. The chain employs TRBV7-8 and TRBJ2-5; 7 nucleotides agree with TRBD1. Germline V gene sequence: CDR1 SGHVS, CDR2 FQNEAQ. The CDR3 loop spans 15 amino acids. Here the CDR3 DNA reads TGTGCCGGCAGCTTAGCATGGACAGGCCAAGAGACCCAGTACTTC. It yields the protein CAGSLAWTGQETQYF.

A few counts support this clone. V usage is TRBV7-2 and J usage is TRBJ2-1, with TRBD2 matching 12 bases. V was clipped by 4 bases and J by 6 bases; unmatched bases: 4. The CDR3 is 15 residues long. Germline V gives CDR1 SGHTA, CDR2 FQGNSA. DNA for the CDR3: TGTGCCAGCAGCTCGGGACTAGCGGGCGTCAATGAGCAGTTCTTC. Translation gives CASSSGLAGVNEQFF.

This chain connects TRBV5-1 to TRBJ2-3, with 7 bases aligning to TRBD1. Losses at the gene ends were 4 bases for V and 4 bases for J; bases not matched to a gene: 6. Per germline, CDR1 SGHRS and CDR2 YFSETQ. The CDR3 totals 14 residues. The CDR3 sequence is CASSPGTDADTQYF. The DNA for the CDR3 is TGCGCCAGCAGCCCGGGGACAGATGCAGATACGCAGTATTTT.

The CDR3, as DNA: TGTGCCAGCAGCTTAGCGGGGCCCCAACAGGGGTATGGCTACACCTTC. It codes for CASSLAGPQQGYGYTF. The rearrangement joins TRBV7-2 to TRBJ1-2, with TRBD1 matching 7 bases. The CDR3 consists of 16 residues. J gave up 5 bases and V 0 bases, and 9 bases lay outside the gene matches. Germline CDR1 reads SGHTA; CDR2 reads FQGNSA.

This chain uses TRBV29-1 with TRBJ2-1; 9 bases line up with TRBD2. Germline V gene lookup returns CDR1 SQVTM and CDR2 ANQGSEA. The CDR3 spans 13 residues. Trimming removed 6 bases from V and 4 bases from J; junction bases left unmatched: 4. CDR3: CSVERGVYNEQFF. In nucleotides, the CDR3 is TGCAGCGTAGAGCGGGGGGTGTACAATGAGCAGTTCTTC.

This clone occurred a few times. V is TRBV27 and J is TRBJ1-5, with D unclear. Germline V gives CDR1 MNHEY, CDR2 SMNVEV (reference sequence). The CDR3 is 13 amino acids. V lost 1 base and J 10 bases, leaving 11 bases between the germline ends. CDR3 DNA sequence: TGTGCCAGCAGTTTATTTATCGGCTCTCCCCAGCATTTT. It encodes CASSLFIGSPQHF.